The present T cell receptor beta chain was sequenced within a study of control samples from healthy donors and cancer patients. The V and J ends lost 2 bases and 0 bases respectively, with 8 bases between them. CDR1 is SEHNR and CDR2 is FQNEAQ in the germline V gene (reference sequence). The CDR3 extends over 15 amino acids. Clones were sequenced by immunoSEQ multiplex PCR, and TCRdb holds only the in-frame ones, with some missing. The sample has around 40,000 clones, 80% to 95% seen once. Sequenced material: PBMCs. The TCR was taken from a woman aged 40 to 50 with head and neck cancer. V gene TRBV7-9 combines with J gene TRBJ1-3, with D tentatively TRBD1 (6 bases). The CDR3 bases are TGTGCCAGCAGCTTATACAGGGACTCTGGAAACACCATATATTTT. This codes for CASSLYRDSGNTIYF.